The rows below give T cell receptor beta chains drawn from one sample of a study of blood T cell repertoires in COVID-19. TCRdb keeps only in-frame clones here, not all; method: immunoSEQ multiplex PCR. The data contain 310,000 or so clones, roughly 89% of them singletons. Sequences were obtained from PBMCs or T cells enriched from blood (not recorded which). The receptors derive from a woman in her late teens or twenties who had recovered from COVID-19. Each CDR3 is given with its conserved first and last residue. The order of the fields is clone size, V gene, J gene, CDR3 protein. The listing skips clone size in some rows; elsewhere it reads once, few, many or a size class.

clone size: NA
V gene: TRBV5-4
J gene: TRBJ1-2
CDR3 protein: CASKKQGTPNYGYTF

clone size: once
V gene: TRBV6-5
J gene: TRBJ2-3
CDR3 protein: CASSPGTSSTDTQYF

clone size: NA
V gene: TRBV6-6
J gene: TRBJ2-7
CDR3 protein: CASSYSRTGGYEQYF

clone size: NA
V gene: TRBV28
J gene: TRBJ1-2
CDR3 protein: CASSFGVNGYTF

clone size: NA
V gene: TRBV18
J gene: TRBJ1-1
CDR3 protein: CASTKRDKMNTEAFF

clone size: NA
V gene: TRBV6-1
J gene: TRBJ2-6
CDR3 protein: CASSEARGAGANVLTF

clone size: NA
V gene: TRBV7-3
J gene: TRBJ2-1
CDR3 protein: CASSSIPGLATYNEQFF

clone size: NA
V gene: TRBV11-2
J gene: TRBJ2-7
CDR3 protein: CASSPTLTSGSSYEQYF

clone size: NA
V gene: TRBV3-1/TRBV3-2
J gene: TRBJ1-1
CDR3 protein: CASSQDRGRTDTEAFF

clone size: NA
V gene: TRBV7-8
J gene: TRBJ2-7
CDR3 protein: CASSLPRGYSYEQYF

clone size: NA
V gene: TRBV11-2
J gene: TRBJ2-5
CDR3 protein: CASSAGLPETQYF

clone size: NA
V gene: TRBV4-3
J gene: TRBJ1-1
CDR3 protein: CASSHSDRANTEAFF

clone size: once
V gene: TRBV2
J gene: TRBJ2-6
CDR3 protein: CASTPGQGITGANVLTF

clone size: NA
V gene: TRBV6-2/TRBV6-3
J gene: TRBJ2-1
CDR3 protein: CASRPAGDLKNEQFF

clone size: once
V gene: TRBV7-2
J gene: TRBJ2-1
CDR3 protein: CASSSIAGGPHNEQFF

clone size: NA
V gene: TRBV6-4
J gene: TRBJ2-3
CDR3 protein: CASSDYTTDSTDTQYF

clone size: NA
V gene: TRBV5-1
J gene: TRBJ2-2
CDR3 protein: CASYFMTGANTGELFF

clone size: NA
V gene: TRBV18
J gene: TRBJ1-2
CDR3 protein: CASSETGIDYGYTF

clone size: NA
V gene: TRBV7-2
J gene: TRBJ2-2
CDR3 protein: CASSPRGAGLSGELFF

clone size: NA
V gene: TRBV11-2
J gene: TRBJ2-5
CDR3 protein: CASSLASGGAETQYF

clone size: NA
V gene: TRBV28
J gene: TRBJ1-1
CDR3 protein: CASSSPGTGGRSNAEAFF

clone size: NA
V gene: TRBV6-5
J gene: TRBJ1-5
CDR3 protein: CASSYSGTENQPQHF

clone size: NA
V gene: TRBV29-1
J gene: TRBJ2-5
CDR3 protein: CSVDRSGTSETQYF

clone size: NA
V gene: TRBV7-6
J gene: TRBJ2-2
CDR3 protein: CASSLEAWGPGGELFF

clone size: once
V gene: TRBV28
J gene: TRBJ1-2
CDR3 protein: CASRQHRENYGYTF

clone size: NA
V gene: TRBV18
J gene: TRBJ1-2
CDR3 protein: CASSAGQGKDGYTF

clone size: NA
V gene: TRBV5-4
J gene: TRBJ1-1
CDR3 protein: CASSLYTGAGTEAFF

clone size: NA
V gene: TRBV28
J gene: TRBJ1-2
CDR3 protein: CASSTGQGAFPIYGYTF

clone size: NA
V gene: TRBV29-1
J gene: TRBJ1-2
CDR3 protein: CSVRRGHGYTF

clone size: NA
V gene: TRBV4-2
J gene: TRBJ1-1
CDR3 protein: CASSRTGLNTEAFF

clone size: NA
V gene: TRBV7-9
J gene: TRBJ1-2
CDR3 protein: CATLNHPRTDPRGDYGYTF

clone size: NA
V gene: TRBV5-1
J gene: TRBJ1-1
CDR3 protein: CASSLFGQGSMAEAFF

clone size: NA
V gene: TRBV30
J gene: TRBJ1-2
CDR3 protein: CAWDQGGGDDGYTF

clone size: NA
V gene: TRBV4-3
J gene: TRBJ1-1
CDR3 protein: CASSQAAVRVSGMNTEAFF

clone size: NA
V gene: TRBV5-5
J gene: TRBJ1-1
CDR3 protein: CASSLAQGWTEAFF

clone size: NA
V gene: TRBV28
J gene: TRBJ2-1
CDR3 protein: CASSFVAGTGVRNEQFF

clone size: NA
V gene: TRBV27
J gene: TRBJ2-3
CDR3 protein: CASRILAGGPYTQYF

clone size: NA
V gene: TRBV2
J gene: TRBJ1-1
CDR3 protein: CASSEMTGGADTEAFF

clone size: NA
V gene: TRBV25-1
J gene: TRBJ2-2
CDR3 protein: CASSRQVTGELFF

clone size: NA
V gene: TRBV19
J gene: TRBJ2-1
CDR3 protein: CASSSSGGANEQFF

clone size: NA
V gene: TRBV7-3
J gene: TRBJ2-7
CDR3 protein: CASSLNGGAAYEQYF

clone size: NA
V gene: TRBV13
J gene: TRBJ1-2
CDR3 protein: CASSLPGGANYGYTF

clone size: NA
V gene: TRBV12-5
J gene: TRBJ1-1
CDR3 protein: CASGLVLVLGSTTEAFF

clone size: NA
V gene: TRBV5-4
J gene: TRBJ1-2
CDR3 protein: CASSLGQGNYGYTF

clone size: NA
V gene: TRBV6-1
J gene: TRBJ2-6
CDR3 protein: CASSEGQVSGANVLTF

clone size: NA
V gene: TRBV27
J gene: TRBJ1-2
CDR3 protein: CASNPKAGTTQGARRYGYTF

clone size: NA
V gene: TRBV24-1
J gene: TRBJ1-3
CDR3 protein: CATSDSRVAGNTIYF

clone size: NA
V gene: TRBV7-8
J gene: TRBJ2-7
CDR3 protein: CASSRDRTSGEQYF

clone size: once
V gene: TRBV7-2
J gene: TRBJ1-1
CDR3 protein: CASSRGDTEAFF

clone size: NA
V gene: TRBV11-2
J gene: TRBJ1-2
CDR3 protein: CASSYLGANYGYTF

clone size: NA
V gene: TRBV28
J gene: TRBJ2-2
CDR3 protein: CASSLFPGNTGELFF

clone size: NA
V gene: TRBV10-3
J gene: TRBJ2-5
CDR3 protein: CAISGARLAGEETQYF

clone size: NA
V gene: TRBV5-8
J gene: TRBJ2-6
CDR3 protein: CASRNRQGADSGANVLTF

clone size: once
V gene: TRBV11-2
J gene: TRBJ2-7
CDR3 protein: CASSFQLAGEQYF

clone size: NA
V gene: TRBV18
J gene: TRBJ2-3
CDR3 protein: CASSPSLVLAGEWDTQYF

clone size: NA
V gene: TRBV7-2
J gene: TRBJ1-3
CDR3 protein: CASSIGGTGNTIYF

clone size: NA
V gene: TRBV3-1/TRBV3-2
J gene: TRBJ2-2
CDR3 protein: CASSQGGYGELFF

clone size: NA
V gene: TRBV5-1
J gene: TRBJ1-3
CDR3 protein: CASSSSVGNTIYF

clone size: NA
V gene: TRBV19
J gene: TRBJ2-5
CDR3 protein: CATRASGGGLETQYF

clone size: NA
V gene: TRBV19
J gene: TRBJ2-6
CDR3 protein: CASSILDSGANVLTF